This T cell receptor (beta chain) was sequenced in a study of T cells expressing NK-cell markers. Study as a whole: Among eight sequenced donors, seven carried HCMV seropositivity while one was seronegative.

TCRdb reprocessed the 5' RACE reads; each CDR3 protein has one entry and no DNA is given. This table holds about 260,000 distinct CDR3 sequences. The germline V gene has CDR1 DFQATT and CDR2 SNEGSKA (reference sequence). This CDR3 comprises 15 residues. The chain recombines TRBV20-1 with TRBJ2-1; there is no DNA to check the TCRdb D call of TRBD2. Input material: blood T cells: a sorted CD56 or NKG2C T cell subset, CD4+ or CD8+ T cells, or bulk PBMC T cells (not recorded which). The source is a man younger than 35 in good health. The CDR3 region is CSARRTSGTYNEQFF.